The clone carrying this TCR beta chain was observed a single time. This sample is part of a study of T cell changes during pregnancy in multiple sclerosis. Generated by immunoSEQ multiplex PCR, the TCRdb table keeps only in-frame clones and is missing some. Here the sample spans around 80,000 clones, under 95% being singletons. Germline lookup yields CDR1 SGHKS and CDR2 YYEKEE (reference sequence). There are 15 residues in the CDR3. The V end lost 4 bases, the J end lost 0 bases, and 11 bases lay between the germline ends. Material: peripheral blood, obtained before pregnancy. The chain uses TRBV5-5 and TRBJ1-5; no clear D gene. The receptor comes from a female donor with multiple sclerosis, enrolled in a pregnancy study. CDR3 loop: CASSPERTSNQPQHF. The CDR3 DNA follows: TGTGCCAGCAGCCCAGAGCGGACTAGCAATCAGCCCCAGCATTTT.